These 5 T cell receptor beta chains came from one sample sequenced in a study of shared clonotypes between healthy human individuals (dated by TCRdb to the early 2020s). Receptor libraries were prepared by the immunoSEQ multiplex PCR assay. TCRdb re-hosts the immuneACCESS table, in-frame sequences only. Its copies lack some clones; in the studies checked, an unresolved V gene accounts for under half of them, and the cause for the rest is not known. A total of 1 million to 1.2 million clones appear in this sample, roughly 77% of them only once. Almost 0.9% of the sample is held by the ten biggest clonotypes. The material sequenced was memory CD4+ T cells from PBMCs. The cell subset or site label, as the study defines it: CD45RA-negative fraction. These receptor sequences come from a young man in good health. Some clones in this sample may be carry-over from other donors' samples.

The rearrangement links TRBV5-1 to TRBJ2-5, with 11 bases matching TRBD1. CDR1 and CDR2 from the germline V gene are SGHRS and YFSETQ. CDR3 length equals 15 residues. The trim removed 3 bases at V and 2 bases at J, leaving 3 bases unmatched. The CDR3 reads CASSSGQGAQETQYF. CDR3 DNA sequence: TGCGCCAGCAGCTCCGGACAGGGGGCTCAAGAGACCCAGTACTTC. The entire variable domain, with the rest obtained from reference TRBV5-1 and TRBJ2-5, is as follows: KAGVTQTPRYLIKTRGQQVTLSCSPISGHRSVSWYQQTPGQGLQFLFEYFSETQRNKGNFPGRFSGRQFSNSRSEMNVSTLELGDSALYLCASSSGQGAQETQYFGPGTRLLVL.

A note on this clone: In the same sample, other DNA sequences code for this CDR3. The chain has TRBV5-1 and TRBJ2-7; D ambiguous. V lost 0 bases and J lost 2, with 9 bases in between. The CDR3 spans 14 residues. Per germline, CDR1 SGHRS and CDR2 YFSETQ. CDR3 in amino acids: CASSLVAGTYEQYF. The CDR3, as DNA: TGCGCCAGCAGCTTGGTGGCAGGAACCTACGAGCAGTACTTC.

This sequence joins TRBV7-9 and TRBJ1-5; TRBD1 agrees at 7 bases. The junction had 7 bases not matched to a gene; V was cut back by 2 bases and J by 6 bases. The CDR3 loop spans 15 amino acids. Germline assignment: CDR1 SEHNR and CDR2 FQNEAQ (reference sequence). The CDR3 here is CASSLSGGGSQPQHF. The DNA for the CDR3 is TGTGCCAGCAGCTTATCAGGGGGAGGAAGTCAGCCCCAGCATTTT.

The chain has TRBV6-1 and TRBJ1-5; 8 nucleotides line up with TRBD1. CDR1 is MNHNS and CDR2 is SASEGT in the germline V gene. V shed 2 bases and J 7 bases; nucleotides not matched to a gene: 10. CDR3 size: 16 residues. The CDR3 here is CASSERTQGAGQPQHF. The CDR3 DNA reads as TGTGCCAGCAGTGAAAGGACCCAGGGGGCAGGACAGCCCCAGCATTTT.

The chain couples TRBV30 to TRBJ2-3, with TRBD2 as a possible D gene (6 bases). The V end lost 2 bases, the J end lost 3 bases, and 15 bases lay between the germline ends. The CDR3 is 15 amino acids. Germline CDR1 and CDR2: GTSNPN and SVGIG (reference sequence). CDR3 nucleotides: TGTGCCTGGAGTCGGCGGGGTGGAGGTACAGATACGCAGTATTTT. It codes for CAWSRRGGGTDTQYF.